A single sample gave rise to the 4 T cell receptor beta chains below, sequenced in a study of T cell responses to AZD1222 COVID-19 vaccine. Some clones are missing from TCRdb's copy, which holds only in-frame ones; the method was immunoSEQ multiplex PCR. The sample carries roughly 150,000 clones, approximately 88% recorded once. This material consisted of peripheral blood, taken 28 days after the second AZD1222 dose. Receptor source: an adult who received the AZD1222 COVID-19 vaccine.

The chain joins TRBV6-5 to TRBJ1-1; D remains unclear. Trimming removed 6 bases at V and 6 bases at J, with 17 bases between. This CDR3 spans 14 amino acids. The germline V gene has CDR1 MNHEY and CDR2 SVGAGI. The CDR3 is CASSISGSYAEAFF. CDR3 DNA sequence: TGTGCCAGCAGCATCTCTGGGTCGTACGCTGAAGCTTTCTTT.

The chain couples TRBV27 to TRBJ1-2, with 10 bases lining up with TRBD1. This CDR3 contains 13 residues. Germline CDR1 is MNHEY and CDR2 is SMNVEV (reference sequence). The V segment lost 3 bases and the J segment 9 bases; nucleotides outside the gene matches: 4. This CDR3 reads CASSFPGQGRYTF. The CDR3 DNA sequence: TGTGCCAGCAGTTTCCCGGGACAGGGGCGCTACACCTTC.

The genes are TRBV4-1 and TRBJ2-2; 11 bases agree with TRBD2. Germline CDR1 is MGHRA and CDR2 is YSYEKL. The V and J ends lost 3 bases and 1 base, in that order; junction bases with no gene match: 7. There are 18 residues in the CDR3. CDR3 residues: CASSHLAGGLMNTGELFF. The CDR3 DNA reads TGCGCCAGCAGCCACCTAGCGGGGGGCCTTATGAACACCGGGGAGCTGTTTTTT.

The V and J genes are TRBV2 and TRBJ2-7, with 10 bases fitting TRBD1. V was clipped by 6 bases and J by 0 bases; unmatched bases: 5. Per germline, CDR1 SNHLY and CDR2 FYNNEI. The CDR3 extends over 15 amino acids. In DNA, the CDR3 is TGTGCCAGCAGGGCGGGACAGGGGAGCTCCTACGAGCAGTACTTC. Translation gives CASRAGQGSSYEQYF.